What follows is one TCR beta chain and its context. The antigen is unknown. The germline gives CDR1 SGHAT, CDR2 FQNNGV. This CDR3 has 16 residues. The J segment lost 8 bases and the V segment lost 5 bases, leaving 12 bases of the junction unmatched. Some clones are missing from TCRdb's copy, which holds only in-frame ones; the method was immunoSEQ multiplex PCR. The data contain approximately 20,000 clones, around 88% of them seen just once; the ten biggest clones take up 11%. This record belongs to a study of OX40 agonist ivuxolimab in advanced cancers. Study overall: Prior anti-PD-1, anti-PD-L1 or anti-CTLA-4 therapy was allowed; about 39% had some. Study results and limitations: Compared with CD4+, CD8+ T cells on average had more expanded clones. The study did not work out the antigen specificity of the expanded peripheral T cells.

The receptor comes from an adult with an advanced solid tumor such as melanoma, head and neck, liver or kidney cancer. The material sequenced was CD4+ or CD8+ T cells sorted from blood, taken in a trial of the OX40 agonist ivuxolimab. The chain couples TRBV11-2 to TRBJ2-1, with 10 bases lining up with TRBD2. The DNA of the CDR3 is TGTGCCAGCAGCGCAATTACGGCTAGCGGGAGCGATGAGCAGTTCTTC. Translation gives CASSAITASGSDEQFF.